This passage covers 29 T cell receptor beta chains from one sample sequenced in a study of beta chain features in type 1 diabetes. cDNA synthesis used the whole RNA isolate, giving expressed TCRB sequences. The method was immunoSEQ multiplex PCR; TCRdb's version includes in-frame clones alone and lacks a portion of them. The sample shows around 180,000 clones, about 13% of them seen only once. The sequenced material came from central memory CD4+ T cells from blood. These receptors all stem from a woman younger than 35 in good health.

The chain carries TRBV4-2 and TRBJ2-4, with 8 bases identical to TRBD2. CDR1 and CDR2 (germline): LGHNA, YNFKEQ. Trimming at V came to 3 bases and at J to 7 bases, leaving 5 bases not matched to a gene. This CDR3 spans 14 amino acids. The CDR3 bases are TGTGCCAGCAGCCAGAGCGGGAGCTCTAACATTCAGTACTTC. Protein: CASSQSGSSNIQYF.

The CDR3 DNA is TGTGCCAGCAGGGCCGGGACTACTACAGATACGCAGTATTTT. This translates into CASRAGTTTDTQYF. The rearrangement links TRBV7-9 to TRBJ2-3; 7 bases fit TRBD2. The J segment lost 3 bases and the V segment lost 6 bases, leaving 6 bases of the junction unmatched. In germline, CDR1 is SEHNR, CDR2 FQNEAQ (reference sequence). This CDR3 is 14 amino acids long.

This clone was seen only a few times. The V and J genes are TRBV5-1 and TRBJ2-6; TRBD1 matches 12 bases. Germline CDR1 is SGHRS and CDR2 is YFSETQ. J gave up 2 bases and V 4 bases, and 4 bases lay outside the gene matches. The CDR3 covers 17 residues. The CDR3 spells CASSGTGGAPGANVLTF. The CDR3 nucleotides read TGCGCCAGCAGCGGGACAGGGGGCGCCCCTGGGGCCAACGTCCTGACTTTC. Drawing the rest from reference TRBV5-1 and TRBJ2-6, the complete variable domain is KAGVTQTPRYLIKTRGQQVTLSCSPISGHRSVSWYQQTPGQGLQFLFEYFSETQRNKGNFPGRFSGRQFSNSRSEMNVSTLELGDSALYLCASSGTGGAPGANVLTFGAGSRLTVL.

CDR3 coding DNA: TGCGCCAGCAGACCGGACACCTACAATGAGCAGTTCTTC. It specifies CASRPDTYNEQFF. The chain employs TRBV5-1 and TRBJ2-1; a possible D gene is TRBD1 (5 bases). Germline V gene sequence: CDR1 SGHRS, CDR2 YFSETQ. This CDR3 has 13 residues. Trimming removed 5 bases at V and 2 bases at J, with 8 bases between.

This clone was seen more than once but under ten times. The gene calls are TRBV7-3 and TRBJ1-2; D possibly corresponds to TRBD1 (6 bases). Trimming removed 0 bases at V and 4 bases at J, with 15 bases between. Germline CDR1 SGHTA, CDR2 FQGTGA. The CDR3 spans 16 residues. The chain's CDR3 is CASSLTQGPFPYGYTF. DNA for the CDR3: TGTGCCAGCAGCTTAACTCAGGGGCCTTTCCCCTATGGCTACACCTTC.

This clone has a handful of counts. V is TRBV5-8 and J is TRBJ2-5, with D possibly TRBD1 on 6 matching bases. The CDR3 sequence is 14 residues long. CDR1 is SGHTS and CDR2 is YDEGEE in the germline V gene. V lost 5 bases, J lost 1 base, and 12 bases lay in between. The CDR3 region is CASRNGQTQETQYF. The CDR3 DNA sequence: TGTGCCAGCAGAAATGGACAGACCCAAGAGACCCAGTACTTC.

The CDR3 DNA follows: TGCGCCAGCGGCGCAGGCTTCTCCTACAATGAGCAGTTCTTC. The encoded protein is CASGAGFSYNEQFF. The chain links TRBV5-1 to TRBJ2-1; D is unclear. The CDR3 has 14 amino acids. The V gene's germline CDR1 is SGHRS and CDR2 YFSETQ. The V and J ends lost 7 bases and 0 bases respectively, with 11 bases between them.

This clone is medium-sized in the sample. The chain uses TRBV29-1 and TRBJ1-2; TRBD1 aligns across 12 bases. This CDR3 contains 16 residues. Germline V gene sequence: CDR1 SQVTM, CDR2 ANQGSEA. J gave up 4 bases and V 7 bases, and 13 bases lay outside the gene matches. The CDR3 bases are TGCAGCGCCGGGGGCGGGACAGGGGGCGATGGCTATGGCTACACCTTC. This gives the protein CSAGGGTGGDGYGYTF.

V and J are TRBV28 and TRBJ2-1; D unclear. CDR3 length: 11 amino acids. Germline V gives CDR1 MDHEN, CDR2 SYDVKM. The V end was cut by 7 bases, the J end by 8 bases, with 9 bases between. CDR3 in DNA: TGTGCCAGCAACCCAGGCTATGAGCAGTTCTTC. Translated: CASNPGYEQFF.

J is TRBJ1-1 and V is TRBV6-5; a possible D gene is TRBD1 (6 bases). This CDR3 spans 14 amino acids. The V gene lost 6 bases and the J gene lost 1 base, with 12 bases spanning the gap. The germline gives CDR1 MNHEY, CDR2 SVGAGI. CDR3 loop: CASSPTGPNTEAFF. CDR3 nucleotide sequence: TGTGCCAGCAGCCCAACAGGGCCGAACACTGAAGCTTTCTTT.

The gene calls are TRBV18 and TRBJ2-2; D perhaps matches TRBD2 (6 bases). Germline loops: CDR1 KGHSH, CDR2 LQKENI. V was shortened by 0 bases and J by 4 bases, with 9 bases between the two germline ends. The CDR3 loop spans 15 amino acids. CDR3 sequence (DNA): TGTGCCAGCTCACCACCGGGACTCCTCACCGGGGAGCTGTTTTTT. Protein sequence: CASSPPGLLTGELFF.

J is TRBJ1-1 and V is TRBV30; D remains unclear. CDR1 and CDR2 (germline): GTSNPN, SVGIG (reference sequence). Trimming took 0 bases from V and 4 from J, leaving 9 bases between them. The CDR3 covers 13 residues. In DNA form, the CDR3 reads TGTGCCTGGAGTGTTTTTCAAGCCACTGAAGCTTTCTTT. Protein sequence: CAWSVFQATEAFF.

The count of this clone is one. The genes are TRBV11-2 and TRBJ1-2; D might be TRBD1 (6 bases). There are 15 residues in the CDR3. Between the trimmed V and J ends, which lost 5 bases and 3 bases, there was a span of 16 bases. Germline CDR1 and CDR2: SGHAT and FQNNGV. The CDR3 loop reads CASSTLQGTDYGYTF. The CDR3 DNA is TGTGCCAGCAGCACTCTTCAGGGGACCGACTATGGCTACACCTTC.

This clone turned up a few times. Additional DNA sequences in this sample encode the identical CDR3. The rearrangement links TRBV15 to TRBJ1-2; D is perhaps TRBD1 (5 bases). V was clipped by 0 bases and J by 5 bases, with 10 bases between them. The CDR3 totals 14 residues. The germline V gene encodes CDR1 LNHNV and CDR2 YYDKDF (reference sequence). CDR3 residues: CATSRDPDSYGYTF. The CDR3 DNA reads TGTGCCACCAGCAGAGATCCCGACAGTTATGGCTACACCTTC.

This clone was counted between two and nine times. The chain joins TRBV2 to TRBJ2-2; the match to TRBD2 covers 14 bases. Unmatched junction bases numbered 5, after V lost 8 bases and J lost 6 bases. This CDR3 comprises 15 residues. The germline CDR1 and CDR2 sequences are SNHLY and FYNNEI. In DNA form, the CDR3 reads TGTGCCAGCGATGGGACTAGCGGGAGATCCGGGGAGCTGTTTTTT. Its protein is CASDGTSGRSGELFF.

This chain links TRBV4-2 with TRBJ2-7; 8 nucleotides match TRBD2. Trimming at V came to 1 base and at J to 2 bases, leaving 7 bases not matched to a gene. CDR1 and CDR2 (germline): LGHNA, YNFKEQ. CDR3 size: 16 residues. The CDR3 nucleotides read TGTGCCAGCAGCCAAGGAAAAACTAGCGGTGCCTACGAGCAGTACTTC. Translated: CASSQGKTSGAYEQYF.

This clone was seen more than once but under ten times. This chain joins TRBV7-3 and TRBJ1-1, with unresolved D. Per the germline V gene, CDR1 is SGHTA and CDR2 is FQGTGA. The V end lost 4 bases, the J end lost 4 bases, and 10 bases lay between the germline ends. CDR3 length equals 13 residues. CDR3 DNA: TGTGCCAGCAGCTCTACCGCGGGCACTGAAGCTTTCTTT. It translates to CASSSTAGTEAFF.

This clone came up a few times. The V call is TRBV29-1, the J call TRBJ2-3, with a weak D call TRBD2 (6 bases). The CDR3 covers 17 residues. CDR1 and CDR2 from the germline V gene are SQVTM and ANQGSEA. V shed 0 bases and J shed 2 bases, with 18 bases lying between them. The CDR3 is CSVEDQGGRPSTDTQYF. The CDR3 coding sequence is TGCAGCGTTGAAGATCAGGGAGGACGGCCTTCCACAGATACGCAGTATTTT.

There are a few counts of this clone. The CDR3 sequence: CASSGGQVVYGYTF. The CDR3 DNA sequence: TGTGCCAGCAGCGGAGGACAGGTAGTCTATGGCTACACCTTC. The chain carries TRBV9 and TRBJ1-2; 7 bases are shared with TRBD1. Germline V lookup: CDR1 SGDLS, CDR2 YYNGEE. J gave up 4 bases and V 3 bases, and 6 bases lay outside the gene matches. The CDR3 spans 14 residues.

The chain uses TRBV7-2 and TRBJ2-3, with 12 nucleotides matching TRBD2. The CDR3 is 16 residues long. The germline V gene encodes CDR1 SGHTA and CDR2 FQGNSA. V shed 1 base, J shed 4 bases, and the junction held 3 bases outside the gene matches. CDR3 region: CASSLGLAGVADTQYF. The CDR3 bases are TGTGCCAGCAGCTTAGGACTAGCGGGAGTGGCAGATACGCAGTATTTT.

This clone was recorded a few times. This rearrangement joins TRBV5-1 to TRBJ2-3; 9 bases map to TRBD1. The junction had 5 bases not matched to a gene; V was cut back by 4 bases and J by 5 bases. The V gene's germline CDR1 is SGHRS and CDR2 YFSETQ. CDR3 length: 14 residues. CDR3 in amino acids: CASSRDREKDTQYF. The CDR3, as DNA: TGCGCCAGCAGCCGGGACAGGGAAAAAGATACGCAGTATTTT.

This clone was observed many times. The V call is TRBV5-1, the J call TRBJ1-2, with D perhaps TRBD1 (6 bases). V was pared by 4 bases and J by 2 bases, with 15 bases between. The germline V gene has CDR1 SGHRS and CDR2 YFSETQ. The CDR3 covers 15 residues. The CDR3 region is CASSMTGGQNYGYTF. CDR3 sequence (DNA): TGCGCCAGCAGCATGACAGGCGGACAAAACTATGGCTACACCTTC.

This clone was detected a few times. The chain is built from TRBV19 and TRBJ2-1, with D possibly matching TRBD2 (6 bases). Trimming removed 2 bases at V and 9 bases at J, with 8 bases between. CDR1 and CDR2 (germline): LNHDA, SQIVND (reference sequence). CDR3 length: 12 amino acids. CDR3 in DNA: TGTGCCAGTAGTATACAGGGAGGTGAGCAGTTCTTC. It is translated as CASSIQGGEQFF.

V usage is TRBV7-9 and J usage is TRBJ1-4, with TRBD1 matching 7 bases. V lost 4 bases to trimming and J lost 11 bases; unmatched junction nucleotides: 13. The length of the CDR3 is 15 residues. Per germline, CDR1 SEHNR and CDR2 FQNEAQ (reference sequence). The CDR3 spells CASSSHRGMGLKLFF. Here the CDR3 DNA reads TGTGCCAGCAGCTCTCACAGGGGTATGGGGTTGAAACTGTTTTTT.

This clone was seen a handful of times. The V gene is TRBV28, the J gene TRBJ2-1; TRBD2 matches at 12 bases. J was trimmed by 13 bases and V by 3 bases; bases with no gene match: 10. The CDR3 length is 15 residues. Per the germline V gene, CDR1 is MDHEN and CDR2 is SYDVKM. The DNA of the CDR3 is TGTGCCAGCAGTTTGAGTTCGGCTAGCGGGAGGGCCCAGTTCTTC. Protein: CASSLSSASGRAQFF.

The chain combines TRBV11-3 with TRBJ2-1; D possibly corresponds to TRBD2 (6 bases). The CDR3 has 15 residues. Per germline, CDR1 SGHNT and CDR2 YENEEA. V was clipped by 0 bases and J by 4 bases, with 10 bases between them. For the CDR3, the DNA is TGTGCCAGCAGCTTAGATATGGCGGGGTACAATGAGCAGTTCTTC. As protein: CASSLDMAGYNEQFF. Looking up the rest from reference TRBV11-3 and TRBJ2-1 gives the full variable domain: EAGVVQSPRYKIIEKKQPVAFWCNPISGHNTLYWYLQNLGQGPELLIRYENEEAVDDSQLPKDRFSAERLKGVDSTLKIQPAELGDSAVYLCASSLDMAGYNEQFFGPGTRLTVL.

This clone showed up just a few times. The chain employs TRBV19 and TRBJ1-2, with 8 bases that match TRBD1. Germline CDR1 and CDR2: LNHDA and SQIVND (reference sequence). After removal of 3 bases from V and 4 bases from J, the junction contained 7 bases not matched to a gene. CDR3 length: 15 residues. This chain's CDR3 is CASSIGTGNTYGYTF. The CDR3 bases are TGTGCCAGTAGTATCGGGACAGGAAATACCTATGGCTACACCTTC.

J is TRBJ2-1 and V is TRBV25-1, with 7 positions matching TRBD2. Germline CDR1 MGHDK, CDR2 SYGVNS. This CDR3 region has 15 residues. J was trimmed by 0 bases and V by 4 bases; bases with no gene match: 3. The CDR3 DNA sequence: TGTGCCAGCAGTGGGTCGGGGGGCTCCTACAATGAGCAGTTCTTC. Amino acid sequence: CASSGSGGSYNEQFF.

This clone was picked up a small number of times. V usage is TRBV11-2 and J usage is TRBJ2-7, with 7 bases lining up with TRBD2. The junction had 7 bases not matched to a gene; V was cut back by 0 bases and J by 2 bases. Germline CDR1 SGHAT, CDR2 FQNNGV. This CDR3 region has 16 residues. CDR3 nucleotides: TGTGCCAGCAGCTTAGATTTAGCTAGCGGAACCTACGAGCAGTACTTC. This codes for CASSLDLASGTYEQYF.